A selection of T cell receptor beta chains follows, all from one sample in a study of T cells in Graves' hyperthyroidism and ophthalmopathy. TCRdb reprocessed the multiplex PCR reads via MiXCR and lists one record per CDR3 protein. The table lists nearly 110,000 distinct CDR3 sequences, approximately 15% of them singletons, with less than 50% in the top ten. Sequencing was done on a sample of blood. The receptors here all came from a woman between 50 and 59 years old with Graves' hyperthyroidism. Each CDR3 is given with its conserved first and last residue. Some rows have no size entry. The others give once, few or many, or a class for an expanded clone.

>TRBJ2-1|medium-sized|TRBV11-3
CASSLDSGQVYNEQFF
>TRBJ1-4|many|TRBV7-9
CASSLAWTGEDEKLFF
>TRBJ1-1|many|TRBV5-1
CASSLGVGNTEAFF
>TRBJ2-2|many|TRBV30
CAWRLIRSNTGELFF
>TRBJ2-1|many|TRBV5-6
CASSLDPGGAGFYDEQFF
>TRBJ1-1|many|TRBV18
CASSPQMQGRRGNTEAFF
>TRBJ1-4|many|TRBV5-6
CASSSAGEGANEKLFF
>TRBJ2-5|many|TRBV18
CASSPSYQETQYF
>TRBJ2-3|many|TRBV5-1
CASSLDATDTQYF
>TRBJ1-1|many|TRBV5-1
CASSLSTGNTEAFF
>TRBJ2-1|many|TRBV2
CASSEGPAGSYNEQFF
>TRBJ1-1|many|TRBV5-6
CASSSPPRNTEAFF
>TRBJ2-3|many|TRBV30
CAWRAIGGVTDTQYF
>TRBJ2-3|many|TRBV12-3/TRBV12-4
CASSHRQEGTDTQYF
>TRBJ1-2|many|TRBV12-3/TRBV12-4
CASAQGSSYGYTF
>TRBJ1-2|many|TRBV6-1
CASSEEIRRRVANYGYTF
>TRBJ2-3|few|TRBV2
CASRALAGVLDTQYF
>TRBJ2-2|many|TRBV11-2
CASSPENTGELFF
>TRBJ2-3|many|TRBV28
CASRGAGGRDTQYF
>TRBJ1-1|many|TRBV19
CASSITGQPNTEAFF
>TRBJ2-1|many|TRBV2
CASSGGTGLGNNEQFF
>TRBJ2-1|NA|TRBV19
CAGNERGDNEQFF
>TRBJ2-3|many|TRBV18
CASSPGLSTDTQYF
>TRBJ1-5|many|TRBV12-3/TRBV12-4
CASSPTGGRQPQHF
>TRBJ2-1|few|TRBV7-6
CASVSGRDGNEQFF
>TRBJ2-3|many|TRBV20-1
CSADYSGGTDTQYF
>TRBJ2-1|NA|TRBV6-2/TRBV6-3
CASRKRTGNYNEQFF
>TRBJ1-6|NA|TRBV5-4
CASSTDRDHSPLHF
>TRBJ2-7|many|TRBV2
CASSGTSGSSYEQYF
>TRBJ2-1|many|TRBV12-3/TRBV12-4
CASSLNWEQFF
>TRBJ1-5|many|TRBV4-1
CASSPGQGAGQPQHF
>TRBJ2-7|many|TRBV2
CASSADRGHEQYF
>TRBJ2-6|many|TRBV7-2
CASSTQGAGANVLTF
>TRBJ1-1|many|TRBV3-1
CASSQGPGEAFF
>TRBJ2-1|few|TRBV2
CASSEPGLAVNEQFF
>TRBJ2-2|many|TRBV7-2
CASSLGVTGVPGELFF
>TRBJ2-3|many|TRBV5-4
CASSRDNRVGGGDTQYF
>TRBJ2-5|NA|TRBV11-1
CASSRGRYQETQYF
>TRBJ1-1|once|TRBV20-1
CSASYLNTEAFF
>TRBJ2-5|many|TRBV28
CASSAPTQETQYF
>TRBJ2-3|many|TRBV7-9
CASSLFGLAVKTSDTQYF
>TRBJ2-1|many|TRBV2
CASSDEAGAYNEQFF
>TRBJ1-2|many|TRBV3-1
CASSQGRPRQNYGYTF
>TRBJ2-7|many|TRBV11-2
CASSPLVLGEQYF
>TRBJ2-3|few|TRBV11-2
CASSTGSDTQYF